This entry features one T cell receptor beta chain sequence. The data were taken from a study of response to subunit inactivated influenza vaccine. TCRdb re-called the RT-PCR reads with MiXCR, one entry per CDR3 protein. This sample yields around 200,000 distinct CDR3 sequences, of which less than 15% are seen a single time; about 31% belongs to the top ten. In germline, CDR1 is MNHEY, CDR2 SVGEGT. This CDR3 has 13 residues. V was cut by 2 bases and J by 4 bases, with 9 bases left in between. The sample was also linked to a second study, of T cells expressing NK-cell markers. As that study records: TCR beta cDNA was made by 5'RACE template switching with UMIs.

The sample here was CD8+ T cells sorted from PBMCs, taken roughly 12 days after vaccination. This sequence joins TRBV6-2 or TRBV6-3 and TRBJ2-7; tentatively, D is TRBD2 (6 bases). This clonotype originated in a man aged 45 to 65 who received an inactivated influenza vaccine. CDR3 DNA: TGTGCCAGCAGTTACGTTAGCGGTTACGAGCAGTACTTC. It translates to CASSYVSGYEQYF.